This TCR beta chain was identified in a study of early T cells in non-severe SARS-CoV-2 infection. Whole-study results and caveats: Matching with VDJdb favored anti-spike CD8 responses (missing private and CD4 specificities).

V lost 2 bases and J lost 1, with 12 bases in between. Germline CDR1 is MNHNY and CDR2 is SVGAGI (reference sequence). The CDR3 has 15 residues. Individual cDNA molecules carried attached unique molecular identifiers. TCRdb re-derived calls from the 5' RACE reads in MiXCR, one entry per CDR3 protein. The repertoire holds roughly 81,000 distinct CDR3 sequences, with around an eighth as singletons. This clonotype has only a few counts. Its specificity is not known. V gene TRBV6-6 combines with J gene TRBJ2-7; D ambiguous. Sequenced: whole blood. The clonotype originates from an adult who was a healthcare worker with PCR-confirmed SARS-CoV-2 infection or an uninfected control (not recorded which). CDR3 sequence: CASSYLGAGSYEQYF. The CDR3 nucleotides are TGTGCCAGCAGTTACCTGGGCGCCGGGTCCTACGAGCAGTACTTC.